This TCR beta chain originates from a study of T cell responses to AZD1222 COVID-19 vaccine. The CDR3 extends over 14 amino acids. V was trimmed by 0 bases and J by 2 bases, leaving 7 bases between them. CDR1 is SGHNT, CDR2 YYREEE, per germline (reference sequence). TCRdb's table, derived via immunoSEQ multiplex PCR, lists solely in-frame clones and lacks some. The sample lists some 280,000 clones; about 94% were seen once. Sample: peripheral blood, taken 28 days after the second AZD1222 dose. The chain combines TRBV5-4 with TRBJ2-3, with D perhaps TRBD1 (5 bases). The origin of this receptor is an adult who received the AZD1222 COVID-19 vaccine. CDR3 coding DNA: TGTGCCAGCAGCTTGGACAGGTTCACAGATACGCAGTATTTT. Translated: CASSLDRFTDTQYF.